The source of this T cell receptor (gamma chain) is a study of Vδ1+ human thymocytes. Points from the study as a whole: Despite high sort purity, roughly 21% of thymic T cell receptor delta sequences were Vdelta2. TRD repertoires were essentially private, unlike widely shared TRG clonotypes. Highly polyclonal TRG and TRD repertoires with Gaussian CDR3 length distributions appeared in thymus.

Purity of the sorted Vdelta1+ thymocytes ranged from 98% to 99.6%. A note on this clone: Its antigen is unidentified.

Looked up from germline, CDR1 is EGSNGY and CDR2 is YDSYNSKV. The ends lost 0 bases at V and 6 bases at J; junction bases unmatched: 13. The CDR3 has 17 amino acids. The template was reverse-transcribed extracted RNA. CDR3 amplicons came from multiplex PCR with pooled V-gene forward and constant-region reverse primers. TCRdb redid clone calling on the multiplex PCR reads using CATT. The table records about 36,000 gamma-chain clones, 20% of them present only once. The source of this sequence is a girl in the first two years of life who had congenital heart surgery. V usage is TRGV2 and J usage is TRGJP2. Material for sequencing was Vdelta1+ gamma-delta thymocytes from the thymus. Subset described: FACS-sorted CD3+ TCRalphabeta- TCRVdelta1+ TCRVdelta2- thymocytes. The CDR3 is CATWDGLRPPGDWIKTF. CDR3 DNA sequence: TGTGCCACCTGGGACGGGCTTCGTCCGCCTGGTGATTGGATCAAGACGTTT.